The 26 T cell receptor beta chains given below trace back to one sample, sequenced in a study of cytomegalovirus exposure and HLA in healthy donors. PCR was performed using 60 Vbeta and 13 Jbeta primers. Using immunoSEQ multiplex PCR, the repertoire was profiled, and TCRdb retains in-frame clones only, with some absent. The data contain some 130,000 clones, approximately 80% of them singletons. Sequenced input: PBMCs. These receptors originate from a man under 40 in good health and CMV-seronegative.

This chain uses TRBV5-1 with TRBJ1-2; 7 nucleotides match TRBD1. CDR3 length: 13 amino acids. The V gene end was trimmed by 7 bases and the J gene end by 0 bases; junction bases not matched to a gene: 3. Germline V CDR1 and CDR2: SGHRS, YFSETQ. CDR3 amino acids: CASYGTANYGYTF. The CDR3 DNA is TGCGCCAGCTATGGGACAGCTAACTATGGCTACACCTTC.

V and J are TRBV7-2 and TRBJ2-1, with a tentative D call TRBD2 (5 bases). V was cut by 5 bases and J by 8 bases, with 10 bases left in between. CDR1 is SGHTA and CDR2 is FQGNSA in the germline V gene. This CDR3 spans 12 amino acids. The CDR3 sequence: CASSQSRDEQFF. The CDR3 bases are TGTGCCAGCAGCCAATCGAGGGATGAGCAGTTCTTC.

J is TRBJ2-5 and V is TRBV5-1, with D possibly being TRBD1 (7 bases). The end of the DNA fits TRBJ2-7 better, so the J call may be wrong. Germline CDR1 is SGHRS and CDR2 is YFSETQ. CDR3 length: 14 residues. In DNA form, the CDR3 reads TGCGCCAGCTTTCAAGGGCAGGGGGGCGACGAGCAGTACTTC. Amino acids: CASFQGQGGDEQYF.

CDR3 nucleotides: TGTGCCAGCGGGGACGGACAGGGAATAGAGACCCAGTACTTC. Translated: CASGDGQGIETQYF. This sequence joins TRBV5-4 and TRBJ2-5; 8 bases are a match to TRBD1. In germline, CDR1 is SGHNT, CDR2 YYREEE (reference sequence). The junction had 9 bases not matched to a gene; V was cut back by 7 bases and J by 4 bases. This CDR3 has 14 amino acids.

J is TRBJ2-3 and V is TRBV7-9; no reliable D call. The germline gives CDR1 SEHNR, CDR2 FQNEAQ (reference sequence). The CDR3 is 13 residues long. V was trimmed by 2 bases and J by 3 bases, leaving 6 bases between them. The CDR3 nucleotides are TGTGCCAGCAGCTTAAGGCGGACAGATACGCAGTATTTT. This gives the protein CASSLRRTDTQYF.

This chain uses TRBV5-1 with TRBJ1-3; tentative D call: TRBD1 (5 bases). This CDR3 spans 14 amino acids. Trimming pared 4 bases from V and 4 bases from J, leaving 12 bases between. The germline V gene has CDR1 SGHRS and CDR2 YFSETQ. The CDR3 DNA follows: TGCGCCAGCAGCGTATCAGGGTCCGGAAACACCATATATTTT. This encodes CASSVSGSGNTIYF.

This clone was detected a few times. V gene TRBV4-1 combines with J gene TRBJ1-5; 8 nucleotides agree with TRBD1. CDR3 length: 15 residues. V shed 3 bases and J 8 bases; nucleotides not matched to a gene: 9. Germline V lookup: CDR1 MGHRA, CDR2 YSYEKL. The CDR3 sequence: CASSHTGQATEPQHF. The CDR3 DNA is TGCGCCAGCAGCCATACGGGACAGGCGACAGAGCCCCAGCATTTT.

The chain employs TRBV18 and TRBJ1-5; no reliable D call. V dropped 6 bases and J dropped 3 bases, with 9 bases sitting between them. CDR1 is KGHSH, CDR2 LQKENI, per germline. This CDR3 region has 13 residues. Here the CDR3 reads CASSGGANQPQHF. DNA for the CDR3: TGTGCCAGCTCCGGAGGAGCCAATCAGCCCCAGCATTTT. The entire variable domain, with the rest obtained from reference TRBV18 and TRBJ1-5, is as follows: NAGVMQNPRHLVRRRGQEARLRCSPMKGHSHVYWYRQLPEEGLKFMVYLQKENIIDESGMPKERFSAEFPKEGPSILRIQQVVRGDSAAYFCASSGGANQPQHFGDGTRLSIL.

The rearrangement links TRBV7-2 to TRBJ2-1, with 7 bases matching TRBD1. Germline V gives CDR1 SGHTA, CDR2 FQGNSA. Losses at the gene ends were 5 bases for V and 8 bases for J; bases not matched to a gene: 9. This CDR3 is built from 14 residues. CDR3 nucleotides: TGTGCCAGCAGCGAGGGGGACAGTAAGGATGAGCAGTTCTTC. This sequence encodes CASSEGDSKDEQFF. The whole variable domain, remainder taken from reference TRBV7-2 and TRBJ2-1, is GAGVSQSPSNKVTEKGKDVELRCDPISGHTALYWYRQSLGQGLEFLIYFQGNSAPDKSGLPSDRFSAERTGGSVSTLTIQRTQQEDSAVYLCASSEGDSKDEQFFGPGTRLTVL.

A few counts support this clone. This chain joins TRBV27 and TRBJ1-2; 8 bases line up with TRBD1. The CDR3 covers 13 residues. Trimming at V came to 6 bases and at J to 7 bases, leaving 7 bases not matched to a gene. Germline CDR1 MNHEY, CDR2 SMNVEV (reference sequence). CDR3 sequence: CASRKDRVGGYTF. The CDR3 DNA is TGTGCCAGCAGAAAGGACAGGGTCGGTGGCTACACCTTC.

The chain links TRBV27 to TRBJ2-7; 8 bases are shared with TRBD2. The germline gives CDR1 MNHEY, CDR2 SMNVEV (reference sequence). V was clipped by 2 bases and J by 2 bases; unmatched bases: 8. The CDR3 extends over 16 amino acids. CDR3 sequence: CASSLQRHSGAYEQYF. In DNA form, the CDR3 reads TGTGCCAGCAGTTTACAACGGCATAGCGGGGCCTACGAGCAGTACTTC.

The chain recombines TRBV23-1 with TRBJ1-2; 7 bases are shared with TRBD1. TRBV23-1 is an open reading frame, and its role is uncertain. The V segment lost 1 base and the J segment 6 bases; nucleotides outside the gene matches: 11. There are 16 residues in the CDR3. The CDR3 coding sequence is TGCGCCAGCAGTCAATGCCCCGACAGGGAAAGAGATGGCTACACCTTC. This encodes CASSQCPDRERDGYTF.

The CDR3 sequence is CASRVGQLYGYTF. CDR3 in DNA: TGTGCCAGCAGAGTAGGACAGCTCTATGGCTACACCTTC. This chain links TRBV6-5 with TRBJ1-2; a possible D gene is TRBD1 (6 bases). Per germline, CDR1 MNHEY and CDR2 SVGAGI. V shed 6 bases and J shed 4 bases, with 12 bases lying between them. The CDR3 is made up of 13 amino acids.

The V and J genes are TRBV6-5 and TRBJ2-6; D call uncertain. Between the trimmed V and J ends, which lost 2 bases and 0 bases, there was a span of 5 bases. CDR1 is MNHEY and CDR2 is SVGAGI in the germline V gene. This CDR3 spans 15 amino acids. CDR3 DNA sequence: TGTGCCAGCAGTTACCAGATCTCTGGGGCCAACGTCCTGACTTTC. This sequence encodes CASSYQISGANVLTF.

This clone occurred once. The chain uses TRBV4-1 and TRBJ2-5; 7 nucleotides agree with TRBD2. Germline CDR1 and CDR2: MGHRA and YSYEKL. J lost 2 bases, V lost 4 bases, and 7 bases had no gene match. CDR3 length: 15 amino acids. The CDR3, as DNA: TGCGCCAGCAGCCCTAGTGGGGGGGGACAAGAGACCCAGTACTTC. It is translated as CASSPSGGGQETQYF.

The chain is built from TRBV7-8 and TRBJ1-1; D possibly corresponds to TRBD1 (5 bases). The CDR3 is made up of 14 amino acids. The germline V gene encodes CDR1 SGHVS and CDR2 FQNEAQ. Trimming stripped 5 bases from V and 7 bases from J, with 17 bases between. CDR3 sequence reads: CASSPREGWIEAFF. In DNA, the CDR3 is TGTGCCAGCAGCCCTAGGGAGGGGTGGATTGAAGCTTTCTTT.

The gene calls are TRBV5-4 and TRBJ2-5; TRBD1 matches 9 bases. Germline V gives CDR1 SGHNT, CDR2 YYREEE (reference sequence). V trimming: 2 bases; J trimming: 1 base; junction bases outside the gene matches: 3. This CDR3 comprises 15 residues. As DNA, the CDR3 is TGTGCCAGCAGCTTACAGACAGGGGGCCAAGAGACCCAGTACTTC. This translates into CASSLQTGGQETQYF.

V is TRBV19 and J is TRBJ2-7; D is unresolved. Trimming shortened V by 5 bases and J by 6 bases, and 20 bases separated the two germline ends. In germline, CDR1 is LNHDA, CDR2 SQIVND (reference sequence). This CDR3 has 15 amino acids. The CDR3 sequence is CASSSRSYGQSEQYF. The CDR3 bases are TGTGCCAGTAGTTCCCGATCCTATGGGCAGAGCGAGCAGTACTTC.

This clone was seen a single time. The chain recombines TRBV28 with TRBJ2-1; D perhaps matches TRBD2 (5 bases). V was cut by 7 bases and J by 3 bases, with 16 bases left in between. The CDR3 is 15 residues long. CDR1 and CDR2 (germline): MDHEN, SYDVKM. CDR3 DNA sequence: TGTGCCAGCAATATGTGGAGGATGGGCTACAATGAGCAGTTCTTC. Amino acids: CASNMWRMGYNEQFF. The complete variable domain, with remaining parts taken from reference TRBV28 and TRBJ2-1, reads DVKVTQSSRYLVKRTGEKVFLECVQDMDHENMFWYRQDPGLGLRLIYFSYDVKMKEKGDIPEGYSVSREKKERFSLILESASTNQTSMYLCASNMWRMGYNEQFFGPGTRLTVL.

This sequence joins TRBV25-1 and TRBJ2-1, with D tentatively TRBD2 (6 bases). Trimming removed 2 bases at V and 8 bases at J, with 13 bases between. The CDR3 is 14 residues long. CDR1 and CDR2 from the germline V gene are MGHDK and SYGVNS. CDR3 DNA: TGTGCCAGCAGTGAAATCGGTAGGGAGGATGAGCAGTTCTTC. It yields the protein CASSEIGREDEQFF.

The chain couples TRBV7-9 to TRBJ2-2, with D tentatively TRBD2 (6 bases). V dropped 5 bases and J dropped 5 bases, with 15 bases sitting between them. Germline assignment: CDR1 SEHNR and CDR2 FQNEAQ (reference sequence). CDR3 size: 15 residues. The CDR3 DNA is TGTGCCAGCAGCCCCGGGGGAACCCTTACCGGGGAGCTGTTTTTT. Protein sequence: CASSPGGTLTGELFF.

This chain connects TRBV7-9 to TRBJ1-2; TRBD1 aligns across 9 bases. Germline V gives CDR1 SEHNR, CDR2 FQNEAQ (reference sequence). Unmatched junction bases numbered 5, after V lost 5 bases and J lost 1 base. The CDR3 runs 15 residues. The CDR3 sequence: CASSPGQGLNYGYTF. In nucleotides, the CDR3 is TGTGCCAGCAGCCCAGGACAGGGGCTTAACTATGGCTACACCTTC.

This chain uses TRBV6-1 with TRBJ1-2, with D possibly TRBD1 on 5 matching bases. The germline V gene encodes CDR1 MNHNS and CDR2 SASEGT. This CDR3 spans 13 amino acids. V lost 8 bases to trimming and J lost 4 bases, with 14 bases between them. The CDR3 loop is CASQAGLGYGYTF. The CDR3 DNA follows: TGTGCCAGCCAAGCAGGGTTGGGCTATGGCTACACCTTC.

The chain uses TRBV28 and TRBJ2-2, with D possibly TRBD2 on 6 matching bases. The germline gives CDR1 MDHEN, CDR2 SYDVKM. This CDR3 is 16 amino acids long. V was cut by 4 bases and J by 3 bases, with 15 bases left in between. The chain's CDR3 is CASSSLRLDDTGELFF. CDR3 DNA: TGTGCCAGCAGTTCTTTGAGACTAGATGACACCGGGGAGCTGTTTTTT.

This sequence joins TRBV6-4 and TRBJ1-2, with TRBD1 identical over 7 bases. Losses at the gene ends were 6 bases for V and 1 base for J; bases not matched to a gene: 5. Per the germline V gene, CDR1 is MRHNA and CDR2 is SNTAGT. This CDR3 comprises 14 residues. CDR3 in DNA: TGTGCCAGCAGCTCCGGGACAGATAACTATGGCTACACCTTC. As protein: CASSSGTDNYGYTF.

This sequence joins TRBV28 and TRBJ2-2; D is possibly TRBD2 (5 bases). CDR1 and CDR2 (germline): MDHEN, SYDVKM. The V end lost 7 bases, the J end lost 7 bases, and 22 bases lay between the germline ends. The CDR3 length is 16 residues. This CDR3 is CASTPGMSYEGGELFF. DNA of the CDR3: TGTGCCAGCACTCCCGGGATGAGTTATGAGGGCGGGGAGCTGTTTTTT.